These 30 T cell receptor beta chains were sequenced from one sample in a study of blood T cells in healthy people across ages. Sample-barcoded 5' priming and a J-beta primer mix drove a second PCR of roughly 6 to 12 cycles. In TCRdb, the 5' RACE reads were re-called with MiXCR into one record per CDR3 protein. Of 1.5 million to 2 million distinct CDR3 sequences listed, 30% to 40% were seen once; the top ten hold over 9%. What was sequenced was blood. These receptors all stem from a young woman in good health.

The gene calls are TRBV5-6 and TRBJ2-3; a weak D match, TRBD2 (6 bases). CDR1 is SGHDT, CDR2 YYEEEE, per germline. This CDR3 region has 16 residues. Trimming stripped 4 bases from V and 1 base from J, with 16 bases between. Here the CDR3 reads CASSPLSGEGTDTQYF. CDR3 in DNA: TGTGCCAGCAGCCCATTATCGGGGGAAGGCACAGATACGCAGTATTTT. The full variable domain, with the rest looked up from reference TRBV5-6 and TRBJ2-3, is DAGVTQSPTHLIKTRGQQVTLRCSPKSGHDTVSWYQQALGQGPQFIFQYYEEEERQRGNFPDRFSGHQFPNYSSELNVNALLLGDSALYLCASSPLSGEGTDTQYFGPGTRLTVL.

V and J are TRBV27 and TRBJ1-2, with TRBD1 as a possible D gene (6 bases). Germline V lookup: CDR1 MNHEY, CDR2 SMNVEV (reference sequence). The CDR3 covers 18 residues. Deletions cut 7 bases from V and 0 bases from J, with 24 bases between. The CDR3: CASTKVRGGSPPNYGYTF. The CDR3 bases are TGTGCCAGCACCAAGGTTCGAGGGGGTAGTCCCCCTAACTATGGCTACACCTTC.

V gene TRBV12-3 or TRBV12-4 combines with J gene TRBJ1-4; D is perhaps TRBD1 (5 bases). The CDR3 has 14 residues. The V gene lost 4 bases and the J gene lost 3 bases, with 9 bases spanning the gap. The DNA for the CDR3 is TGTGCCAGCAGTTGGGGGATCGCTAATGAAAAACTGTTTTTT. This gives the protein CASSWGIANEKLFF.

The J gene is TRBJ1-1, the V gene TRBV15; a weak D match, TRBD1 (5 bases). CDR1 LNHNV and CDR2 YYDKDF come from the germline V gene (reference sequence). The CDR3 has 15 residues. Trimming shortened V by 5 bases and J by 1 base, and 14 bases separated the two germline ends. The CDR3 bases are TGTGCCACCAGCGGCACCCTGACAGCGAACACTGAAGCTTTCTTT. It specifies CATSGTLTANTEAFF.

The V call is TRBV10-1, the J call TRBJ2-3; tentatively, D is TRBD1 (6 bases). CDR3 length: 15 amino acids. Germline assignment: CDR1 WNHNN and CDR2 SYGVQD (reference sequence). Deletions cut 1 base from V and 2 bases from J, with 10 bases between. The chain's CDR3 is CASSEYRTVTDTQYF. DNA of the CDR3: TGCGCCAGCAGTGAGTATCGGACAGTCACAGATACGCAGTATTTT.

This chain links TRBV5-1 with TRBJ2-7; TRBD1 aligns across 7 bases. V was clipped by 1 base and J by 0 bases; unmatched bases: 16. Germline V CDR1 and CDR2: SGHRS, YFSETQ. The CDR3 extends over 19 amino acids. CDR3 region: CASSLNIRDRLTSSYEQYF. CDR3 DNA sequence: TGCGCCAGCAGCTTGAACATACGGGACAGACTAACAAGCTCCTACGAGCAGTACTTC.

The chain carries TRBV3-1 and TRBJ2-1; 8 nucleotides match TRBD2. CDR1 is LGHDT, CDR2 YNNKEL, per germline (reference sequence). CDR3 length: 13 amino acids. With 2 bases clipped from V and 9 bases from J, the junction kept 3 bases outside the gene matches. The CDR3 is CASSQSGGAEQFF. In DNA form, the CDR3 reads TGTGCCAGCAGCCAAAGCGGGGGAGCTGAGCAGTTCTTC.

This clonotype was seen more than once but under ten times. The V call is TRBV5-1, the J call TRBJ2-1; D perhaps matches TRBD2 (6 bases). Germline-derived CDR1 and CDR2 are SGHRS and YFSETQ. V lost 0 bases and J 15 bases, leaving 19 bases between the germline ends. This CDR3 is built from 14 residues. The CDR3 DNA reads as TGCGCCAGCAGCTTGGTTCCTAGCGTGAACCGCCGGTTCTTC. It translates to CASSLVPSVNRRFF.

CDR3 sequence: CASSSIAGARNEQFF. The CDR3 DNA reads as TGTGCCAGCAGCTCCATAGCGGGAGCTCGCAATGAGCAGTTCTTC. The J gene is TRBJ2-1, the V gene TRBV9; 9 nucleotides align to TRBD2. Per the germline V gene, CDR1 is SGDLS and CDR2 is YYNGEE. The CDR3 extends over 15 amino acids. Trimming at V came to 4 bases and at J to 6 bases, leaving 8 bases not matched to a gene.

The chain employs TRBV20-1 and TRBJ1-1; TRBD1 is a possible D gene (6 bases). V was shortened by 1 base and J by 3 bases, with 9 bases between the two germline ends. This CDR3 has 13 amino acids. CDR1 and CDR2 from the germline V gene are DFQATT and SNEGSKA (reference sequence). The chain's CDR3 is CSARGYRDTEAFF. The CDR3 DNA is TGCAGTGCTAGAGGATACAGGGACACTGAAGCTTTCTTT.

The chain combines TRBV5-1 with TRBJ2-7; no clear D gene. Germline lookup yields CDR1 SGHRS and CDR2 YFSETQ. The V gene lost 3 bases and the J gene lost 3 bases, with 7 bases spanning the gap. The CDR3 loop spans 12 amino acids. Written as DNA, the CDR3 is TGCGCCAGCAGCTCCCATGGCTACGAGCAGTACTTC. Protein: CASSSHGYEQYF.

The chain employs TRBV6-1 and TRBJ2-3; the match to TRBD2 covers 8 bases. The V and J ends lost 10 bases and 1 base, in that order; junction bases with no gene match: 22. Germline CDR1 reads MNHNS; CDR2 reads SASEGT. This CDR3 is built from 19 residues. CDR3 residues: CATYSIRGGRYLGTDTQYF. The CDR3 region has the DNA TGTGCCACCTATTCGATTCGGGGGGGCCGGTACCTCGGCACAGATACGCAGTATTTT.

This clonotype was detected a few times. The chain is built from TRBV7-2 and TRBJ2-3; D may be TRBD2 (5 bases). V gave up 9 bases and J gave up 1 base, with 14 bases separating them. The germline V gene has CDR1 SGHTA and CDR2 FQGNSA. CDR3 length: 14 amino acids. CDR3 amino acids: CASGSVRGTDTQYF. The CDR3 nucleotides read TGTGCCAGTGGTAGCGTTCGAGGCACAGATACGCAGTATTTT.

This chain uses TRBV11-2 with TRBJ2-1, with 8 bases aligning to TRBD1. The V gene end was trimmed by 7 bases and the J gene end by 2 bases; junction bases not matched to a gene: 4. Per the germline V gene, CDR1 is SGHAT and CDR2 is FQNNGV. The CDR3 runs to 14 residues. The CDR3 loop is CASTTDRAYNEQFF. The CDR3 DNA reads TGTGCCAGCACCACGGACAGGGCCTACAATGAGCAGTTCTTC.

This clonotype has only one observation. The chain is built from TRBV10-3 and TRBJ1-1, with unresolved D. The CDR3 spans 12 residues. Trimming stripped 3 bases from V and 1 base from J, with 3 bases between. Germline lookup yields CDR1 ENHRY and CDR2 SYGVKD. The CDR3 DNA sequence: TGTGCCATCAGTGACCCGAACACTGAAGCTTTCTTT. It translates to CAISDPNTEAFF.

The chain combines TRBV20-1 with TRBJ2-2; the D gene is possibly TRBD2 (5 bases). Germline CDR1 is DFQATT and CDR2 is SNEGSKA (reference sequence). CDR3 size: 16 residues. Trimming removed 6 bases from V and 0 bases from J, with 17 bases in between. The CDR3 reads CSAKSDSESNTGELFF. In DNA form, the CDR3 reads TGCAGTGCCAAGAGCGATAGCGAATCGAACACCGGGGAGCTGTTTTTT.

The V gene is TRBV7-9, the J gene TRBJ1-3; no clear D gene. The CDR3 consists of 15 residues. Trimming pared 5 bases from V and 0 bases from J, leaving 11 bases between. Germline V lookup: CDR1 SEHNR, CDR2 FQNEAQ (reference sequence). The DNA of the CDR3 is TGTGCCAGCAGCCCCTCAGAGTACTCTGGAAACACCATATATTTT. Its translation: CASSPSEYSGNTIYF.

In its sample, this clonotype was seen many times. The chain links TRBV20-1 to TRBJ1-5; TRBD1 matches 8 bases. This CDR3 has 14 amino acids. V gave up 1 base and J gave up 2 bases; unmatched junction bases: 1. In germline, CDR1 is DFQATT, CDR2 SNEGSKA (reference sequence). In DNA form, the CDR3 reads TGCAGTGCTAGAGCGGGACAGGGCAATCAGCCCCAGCATTTT. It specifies CSARAGQGNQPQHF.

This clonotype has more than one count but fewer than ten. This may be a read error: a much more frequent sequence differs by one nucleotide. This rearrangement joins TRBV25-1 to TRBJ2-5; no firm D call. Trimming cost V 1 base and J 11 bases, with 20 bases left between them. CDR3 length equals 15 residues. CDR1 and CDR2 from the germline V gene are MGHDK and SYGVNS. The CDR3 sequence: CASSESLGSLNEQYF. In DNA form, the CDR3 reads TGTGCCAGCAGTGAATCATTGGGCAGCCTCAATGAGCAGTACTTC.

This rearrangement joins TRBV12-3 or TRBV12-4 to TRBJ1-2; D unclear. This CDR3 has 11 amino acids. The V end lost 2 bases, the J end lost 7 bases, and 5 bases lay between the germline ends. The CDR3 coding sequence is TGTGCCAGCAGTTTAATGGGTGGCTACACCTTC. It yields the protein CASSLMGGYTF.

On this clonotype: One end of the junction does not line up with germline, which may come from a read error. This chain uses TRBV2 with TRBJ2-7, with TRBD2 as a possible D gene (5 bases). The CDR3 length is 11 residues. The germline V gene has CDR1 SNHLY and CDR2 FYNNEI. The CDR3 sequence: CDSREGYEQYF. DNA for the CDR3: TGTGACAGCAGAGAGGGCTACGAGCAGTACTTC.

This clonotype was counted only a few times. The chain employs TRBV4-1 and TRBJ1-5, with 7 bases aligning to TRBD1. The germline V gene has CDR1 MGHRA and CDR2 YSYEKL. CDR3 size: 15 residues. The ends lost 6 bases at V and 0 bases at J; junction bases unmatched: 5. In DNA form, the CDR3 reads TGCGCCAGCAGACCGGGACAGCATAGCAATCAGCCCCAGCATTTT. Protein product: CASRPGQHSNQPQHF.

CDR3 loop: CASRTTGTSVGTQYF. The CDR3 nucleotides are TGTGCCAGCAGAACAACCGGGACTAGCGTTGGGACCCAGTACTTC. This chain joins TRBV11-2 and TRBJ2-5; 10 nucleotides align to TRBD2. This CDR3 is built from 15 residues. CDR1 and CDR2 from the germline V gene are SGHAT and FQNNGV. V trimming: 6 bases; J trimming: 7 bases; junction bases outside the gene matches: 11.

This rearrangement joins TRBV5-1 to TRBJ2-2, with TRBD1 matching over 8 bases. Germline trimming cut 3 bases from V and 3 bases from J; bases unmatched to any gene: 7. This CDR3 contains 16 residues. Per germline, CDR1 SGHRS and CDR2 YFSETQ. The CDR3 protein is CASSSSGTGDTGELFF. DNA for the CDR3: TGCGCCAGCAGCTCTTCCGGGACAGGCGACACCGGGGAGCTGTTTTTT.

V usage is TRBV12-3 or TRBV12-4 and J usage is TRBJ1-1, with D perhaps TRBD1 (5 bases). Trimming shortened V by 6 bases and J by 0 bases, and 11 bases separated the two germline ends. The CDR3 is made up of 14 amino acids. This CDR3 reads CASSAGTLNTEAFF. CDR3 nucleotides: TGTGCCAGCAGCGCCGGGACCTTGAACACTGAAGCTTTCTTT.

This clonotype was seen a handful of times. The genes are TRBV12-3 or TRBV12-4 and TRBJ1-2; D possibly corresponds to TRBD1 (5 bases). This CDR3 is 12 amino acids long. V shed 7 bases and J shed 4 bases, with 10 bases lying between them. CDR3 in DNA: TGTGCCAGCACCAACGGGGCCTATGGCTACACCTTC. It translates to CASTNGAYGYTF.

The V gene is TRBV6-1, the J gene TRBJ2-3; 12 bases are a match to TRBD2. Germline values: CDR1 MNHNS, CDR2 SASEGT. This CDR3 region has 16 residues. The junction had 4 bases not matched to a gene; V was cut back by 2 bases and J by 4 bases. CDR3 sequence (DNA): TGTGCCAGCAGTGAACAGACTAGCGGGAGATCAGATACGCAGTATTTT. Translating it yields CASSEQTSGRSDTQYF.

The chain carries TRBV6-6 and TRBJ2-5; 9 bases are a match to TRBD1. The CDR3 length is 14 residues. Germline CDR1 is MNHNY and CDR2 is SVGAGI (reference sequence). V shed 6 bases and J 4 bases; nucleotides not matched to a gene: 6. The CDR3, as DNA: TGTGCCAGCAGGGGACAGGGCAGGCGAGAGACCCAGTACTTC. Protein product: CASRGQGRRETQYF.

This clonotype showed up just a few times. CDR3 DNA sequence: TGTGCCAGCAGCCAAGTACAGGGTGGCTACACCTTC. It translates to CASSQVQGGYTF. The chain carries TRBV3-1 and TRBJ1-2, with a weak D call TRBD1 (6 bases). The CDR3 is made up of 12 amino acids. Germline V gives CDR1 LGHDT, CDR2 YNNKEL (reference sequence). V lost 1 base to trimming and J lost 7 bases, with 7 bases between them.

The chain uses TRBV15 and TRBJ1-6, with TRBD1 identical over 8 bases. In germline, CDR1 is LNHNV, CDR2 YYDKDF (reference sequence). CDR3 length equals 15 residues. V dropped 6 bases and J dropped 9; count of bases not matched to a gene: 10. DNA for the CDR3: TGTGCCACCAGTACGGACAGGGCTTTCAGTTCACCCCTCCACTTT. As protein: CATSTDRAFSSPLHF.